This T cell receptor beta chain came from a study of cytomegalovirus exposure and HLA in healthy donors. 60 Vbeta and 13 Jbeta primers were used in PCR. Here immunoSEQ multiplex PCR was the method, and the copy in TCRdb shows in-frame clones only, minus some. Of 110,000 to 150,000 clones in the sample, more than 70% are singletons; the top ten hold about 1.8%. The CDR3 has 17 residues. V gave up 0 bases and J gave up 0 bases; unmatched junction bases: 4. Germline V CDR1 and CDR2: MGHRA, YSYEKL. Comment on this clone: Its antigen is unidentified.

The study's findings and limits: Beyond CMV serostatus, there was no information to go on about immune exposure.

J is TRBJ2-1 and V is TRBV4-1; TRBD2 matches at 8 bases. Material for sequencing was PBMCs. The sequence came from a woman aged 40 to 50 in good health and CMV-seronegative. In DNA, the CDR3 is TGCGCCAGCAGCCAAGATTTGGGGACTAGCTCCTACAATGAGCAGTTCTTC. Amino acid sequence: CASSQDLGTSSYNEQFF.